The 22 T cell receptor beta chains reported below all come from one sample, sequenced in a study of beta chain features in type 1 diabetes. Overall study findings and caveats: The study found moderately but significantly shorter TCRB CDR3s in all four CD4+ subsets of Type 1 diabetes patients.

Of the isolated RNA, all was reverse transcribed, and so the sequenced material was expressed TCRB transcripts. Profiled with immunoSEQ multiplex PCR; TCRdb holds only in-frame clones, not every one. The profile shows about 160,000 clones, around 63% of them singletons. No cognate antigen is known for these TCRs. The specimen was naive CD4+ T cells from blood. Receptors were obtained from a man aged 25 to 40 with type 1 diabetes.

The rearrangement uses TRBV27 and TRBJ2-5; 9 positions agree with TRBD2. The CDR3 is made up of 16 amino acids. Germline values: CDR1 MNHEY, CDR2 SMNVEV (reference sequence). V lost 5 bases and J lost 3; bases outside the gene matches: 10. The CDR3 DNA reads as TGTGCCAGCAGTCCATGGACGGCTAGCGGGAAAGAGACCCAGTACTTC. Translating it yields CASSPWTASGKETQYF.

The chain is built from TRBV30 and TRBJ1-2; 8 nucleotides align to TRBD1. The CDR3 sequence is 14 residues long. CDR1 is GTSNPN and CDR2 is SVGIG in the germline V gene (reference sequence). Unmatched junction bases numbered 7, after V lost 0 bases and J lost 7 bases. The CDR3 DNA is TGTGCCTGGAGTGTACTAAGGACAGGGTTTGGCTACACCTTC. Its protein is CAWSVLRTGFGYTF.

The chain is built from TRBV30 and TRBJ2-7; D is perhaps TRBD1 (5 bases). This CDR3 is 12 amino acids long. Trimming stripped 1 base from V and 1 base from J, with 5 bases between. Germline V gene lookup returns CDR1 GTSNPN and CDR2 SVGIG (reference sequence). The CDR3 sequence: CAWSEGSYEQYF. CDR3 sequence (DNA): TGTGCCTGGAGTGAGGGGTCCTACGAGCAGTACTTC.

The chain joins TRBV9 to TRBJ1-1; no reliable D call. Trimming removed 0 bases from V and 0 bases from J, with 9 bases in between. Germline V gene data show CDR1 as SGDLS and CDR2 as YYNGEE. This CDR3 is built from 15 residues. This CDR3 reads CASSVEASMNTEAFF. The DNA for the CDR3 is TGTGCCAGCAGCGTAGAAGCCAGCATGAACACTGAAGCTTTCTTT. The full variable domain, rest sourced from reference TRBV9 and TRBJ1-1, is DSGVTQTPKHLITATGQRVTLRCSPRSGDLSVYWYQQSLDQGLQFLIQYYNGEERAKGNILERFSAQQFPDLHSELNLSSLELGDSALYFCASSVEASMNTEAFFGQGTRLTVV.

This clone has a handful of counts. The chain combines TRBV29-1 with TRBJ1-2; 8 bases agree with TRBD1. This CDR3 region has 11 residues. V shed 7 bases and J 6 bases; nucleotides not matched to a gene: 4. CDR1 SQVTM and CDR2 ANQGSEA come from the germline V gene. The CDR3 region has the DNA TGCAGCGGCCGACAGGGGAATGGCTACACCTTC. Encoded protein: CSGRQGNGYTF.

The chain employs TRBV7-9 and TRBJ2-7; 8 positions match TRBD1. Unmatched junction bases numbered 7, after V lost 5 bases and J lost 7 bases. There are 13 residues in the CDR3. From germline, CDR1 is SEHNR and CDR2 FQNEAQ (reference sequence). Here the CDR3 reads CASSPGQGREQYF. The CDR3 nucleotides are TGTGCCAGCAGCCCAGGACAGGGAAGAGAGCAGTACTTC.

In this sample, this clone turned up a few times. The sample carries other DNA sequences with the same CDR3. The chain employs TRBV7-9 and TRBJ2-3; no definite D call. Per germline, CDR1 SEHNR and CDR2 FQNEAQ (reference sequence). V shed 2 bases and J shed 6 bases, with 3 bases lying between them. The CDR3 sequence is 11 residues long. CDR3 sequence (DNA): TGTGCCAGCAGCTTATCCGATACGCAGTATTTT. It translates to CASSLSDTQYF.

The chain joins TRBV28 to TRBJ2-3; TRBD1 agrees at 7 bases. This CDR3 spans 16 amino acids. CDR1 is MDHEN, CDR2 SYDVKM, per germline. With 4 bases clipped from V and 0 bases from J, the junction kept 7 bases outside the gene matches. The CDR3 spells CASSSRQGTSTDTQYF. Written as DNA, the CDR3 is TGTGCCAGCAGTTCCCGACAGGGAACAAGCACAGATACGCAGTATTTT.

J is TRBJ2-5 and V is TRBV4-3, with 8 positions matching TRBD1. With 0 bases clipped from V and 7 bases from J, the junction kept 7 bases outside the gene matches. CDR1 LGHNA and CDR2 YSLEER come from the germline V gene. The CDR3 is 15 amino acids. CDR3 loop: CASSQEAGGLGTQYF. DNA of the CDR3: TGCGCCAGCAGCCAAGAAGCAGGGGGCTTAGGGACCCAGTACTTC.

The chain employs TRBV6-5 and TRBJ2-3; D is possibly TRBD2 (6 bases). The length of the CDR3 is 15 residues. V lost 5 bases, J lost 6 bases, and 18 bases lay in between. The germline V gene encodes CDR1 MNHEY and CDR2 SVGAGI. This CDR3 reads CASSRYSGLGDTQYF. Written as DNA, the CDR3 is TGTGCCAGCAGTCGATATAGCGGACTTGGGGATACGCAGTATTTT.

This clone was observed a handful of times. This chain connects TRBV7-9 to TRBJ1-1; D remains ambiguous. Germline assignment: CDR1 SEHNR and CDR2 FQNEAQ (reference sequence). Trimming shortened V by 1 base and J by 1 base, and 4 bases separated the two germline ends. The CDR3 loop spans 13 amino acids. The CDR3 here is CASSLEENTEAFF. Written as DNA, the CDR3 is TGTGCCAGCAGCTTAGAAGAGAACACTGAAGCTTTCTTT.

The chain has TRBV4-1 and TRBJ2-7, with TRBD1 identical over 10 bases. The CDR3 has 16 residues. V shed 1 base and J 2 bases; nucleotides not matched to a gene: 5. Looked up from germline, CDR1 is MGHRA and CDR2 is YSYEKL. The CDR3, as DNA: TGCGCCAGCAGCCAAGGTTCCGGGACAGGGGCCTACGAGCAGTACTTC. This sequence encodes CASSQGSGTGAYEQYF.

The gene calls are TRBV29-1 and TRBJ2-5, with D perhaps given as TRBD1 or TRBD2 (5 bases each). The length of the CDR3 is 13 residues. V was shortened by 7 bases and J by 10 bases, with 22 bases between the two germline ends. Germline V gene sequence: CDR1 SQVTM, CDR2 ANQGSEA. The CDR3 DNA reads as TGCAGCGGAACCGGGACCTACCAGGACCTCCAGTACTTC. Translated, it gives CSGTGTYQDLQYF.

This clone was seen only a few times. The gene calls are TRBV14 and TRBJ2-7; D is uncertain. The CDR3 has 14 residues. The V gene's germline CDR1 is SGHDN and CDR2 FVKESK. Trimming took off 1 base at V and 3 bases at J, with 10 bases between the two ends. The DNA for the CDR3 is TGTGCCAGCAGCCAAGGGAATTGGCTCTACGAGCAGTACTTC. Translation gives CASSQGNWLYEQYF.

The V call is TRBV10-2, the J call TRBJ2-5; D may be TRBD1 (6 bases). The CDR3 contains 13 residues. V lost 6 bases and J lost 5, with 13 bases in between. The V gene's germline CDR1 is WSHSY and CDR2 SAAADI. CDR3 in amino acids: CASRIGGTETQYF. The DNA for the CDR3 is TGCGCCAGCAGGATAGGGGGTACGGAGACCCAGTACTTC.

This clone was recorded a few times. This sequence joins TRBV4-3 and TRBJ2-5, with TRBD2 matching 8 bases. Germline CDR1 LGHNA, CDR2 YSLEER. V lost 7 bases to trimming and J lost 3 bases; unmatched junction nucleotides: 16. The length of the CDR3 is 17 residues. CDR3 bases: TGCGCCAGCATCCTCTCTCCTTACGGGGGGGAAAAAGAGACCCAGTACTTC. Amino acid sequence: CASILSPYGGEKETQYF.

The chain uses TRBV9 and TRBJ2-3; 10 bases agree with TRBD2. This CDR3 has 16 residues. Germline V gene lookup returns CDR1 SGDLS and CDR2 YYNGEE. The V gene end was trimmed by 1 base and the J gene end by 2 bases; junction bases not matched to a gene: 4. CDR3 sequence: CASSVSGGAVTDTQYF. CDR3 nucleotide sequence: TGTGCCAGCAGCGTAAGCGGGGGGGCTGTCACAGATACGCAGTATTTT.

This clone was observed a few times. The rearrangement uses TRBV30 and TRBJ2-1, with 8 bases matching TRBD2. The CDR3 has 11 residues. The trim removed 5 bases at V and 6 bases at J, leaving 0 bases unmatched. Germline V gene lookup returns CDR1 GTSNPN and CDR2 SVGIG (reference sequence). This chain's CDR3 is CAWGTSNEQFF. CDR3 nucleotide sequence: TGTGCCTGGGGGACTAGCAATGAGCAGTTCTTC. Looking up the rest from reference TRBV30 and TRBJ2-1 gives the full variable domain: SQTIHQWPATLVQPVGSPLSLECTVEGTSNPNLYWYRQAAGRGLQLLFYSVGIGQISSEVPQNLSASRPQDRQFILSSKKLLLSDSGFYLCAWGTSNEQFFGPGTRLTVL.

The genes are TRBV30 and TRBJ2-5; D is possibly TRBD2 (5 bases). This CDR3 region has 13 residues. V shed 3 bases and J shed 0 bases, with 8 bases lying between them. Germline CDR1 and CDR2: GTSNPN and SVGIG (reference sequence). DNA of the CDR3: TGTGCCTGGAGCCGGGGAAACCAAGAGACCCAGTACTTC. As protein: CAWSRGNQETQYF.

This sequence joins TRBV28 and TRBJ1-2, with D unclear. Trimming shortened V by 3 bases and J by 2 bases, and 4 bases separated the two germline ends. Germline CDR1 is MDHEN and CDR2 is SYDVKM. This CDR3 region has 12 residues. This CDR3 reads CASSFRNYGYTF. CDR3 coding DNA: TGTGCCAGCAGTTTCCGAAACTATGGCTACACCTTC.

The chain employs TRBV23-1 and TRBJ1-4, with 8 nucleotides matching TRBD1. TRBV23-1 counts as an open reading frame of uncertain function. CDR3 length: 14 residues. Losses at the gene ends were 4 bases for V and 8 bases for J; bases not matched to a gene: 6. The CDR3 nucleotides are TGCGCCAGCAGTCGACAGGGGTGTGGGGAAAAACTGTTTTTT. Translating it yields CASSRQGCGEKLFF.

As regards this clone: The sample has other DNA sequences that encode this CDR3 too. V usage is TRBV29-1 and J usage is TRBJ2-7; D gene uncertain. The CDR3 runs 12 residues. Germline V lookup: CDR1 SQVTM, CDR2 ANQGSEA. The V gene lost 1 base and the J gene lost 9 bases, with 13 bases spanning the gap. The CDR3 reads CSVEGAVVGQYF. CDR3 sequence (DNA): TGCAGCGTTGAAGGTGCGGTGGTAGGGCAGTACTTC.